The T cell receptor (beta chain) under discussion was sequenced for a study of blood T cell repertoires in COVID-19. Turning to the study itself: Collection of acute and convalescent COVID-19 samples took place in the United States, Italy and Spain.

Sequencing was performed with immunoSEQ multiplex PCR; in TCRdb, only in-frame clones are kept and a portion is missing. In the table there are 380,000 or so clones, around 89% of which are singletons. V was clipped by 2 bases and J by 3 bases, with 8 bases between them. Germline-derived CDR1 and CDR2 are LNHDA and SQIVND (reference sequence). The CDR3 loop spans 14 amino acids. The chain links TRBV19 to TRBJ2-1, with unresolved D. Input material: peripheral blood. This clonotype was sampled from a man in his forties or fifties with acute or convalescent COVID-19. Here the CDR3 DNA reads TGTGCCAGTAGTATATCAGACAACTACAATGAGCAGTTCTTC. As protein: CASSISDNYNEQFF. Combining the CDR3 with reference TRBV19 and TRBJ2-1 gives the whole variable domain DGGITQSPKYLFRKEGQNVTLSCEQNLNHDAMYWYRQDPGQGLRLIYYSQIVNDFQKGDIAEGYSVSREKKESFPLTVTSAQKNPTAFYLCASSISDNYNEQFFGPGTRLTVL.